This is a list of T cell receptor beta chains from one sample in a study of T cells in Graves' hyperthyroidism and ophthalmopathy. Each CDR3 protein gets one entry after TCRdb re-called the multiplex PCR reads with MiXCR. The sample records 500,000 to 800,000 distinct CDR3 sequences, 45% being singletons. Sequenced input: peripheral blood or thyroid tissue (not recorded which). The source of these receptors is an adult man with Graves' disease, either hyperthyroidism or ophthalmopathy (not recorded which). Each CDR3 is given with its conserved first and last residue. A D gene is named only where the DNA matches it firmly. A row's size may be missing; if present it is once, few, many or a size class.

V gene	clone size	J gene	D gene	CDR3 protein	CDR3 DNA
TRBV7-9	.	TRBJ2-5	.	CASSHRAGVETQYF	TGTGCCAGCAGCCACCGGGCAGGGGTAGAGACCCAGTACTTC
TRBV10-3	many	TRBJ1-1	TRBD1	CAISESTGVVSEAFF	TGTGCCATCAGTGAGTCGACAGGGGTTGTGAGTGAAGCTTTCTTT
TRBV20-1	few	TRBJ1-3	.	CSARLVGNTIYF	TGCAGTGCTAGACTAGTAGGAAACACCATATATTTT
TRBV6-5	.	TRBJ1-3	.	CASSLFVAAGNTIYF	TGTGCCAGCAGTTTATTTGTGGCGGCTGGAAACACCATATATTTT
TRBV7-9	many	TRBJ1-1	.	CASSLTSPRGAFF	TGTGCCAGCAGCTTGACGTCTCCCCGCGGGGCTTTCTTT
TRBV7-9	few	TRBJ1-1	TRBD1	CASSRPTGGLGMNTEAFF	TGTGCCAGCAGCCGCCCGACAGGGGGCCTAGGCATGAACACTGAAGCTTTCTTT
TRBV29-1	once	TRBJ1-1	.	CSEYAGNTEAFF	TGCAGTGAGTATGCAGGCAACACTGAAGCTTTCTTT
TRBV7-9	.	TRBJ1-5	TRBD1	CASSPGPGQGYQPQHF	TGTGCCAGCAGCCCAGGACCGGGACAGGGATATCAGCCCCAGCATTTT
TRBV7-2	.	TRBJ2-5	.	CASSLDRDSEETQYF	TGTGCCAGCAGCTTAGACCGGGACTCCGAAGAGACCCAGTACTTC
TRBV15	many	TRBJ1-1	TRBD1	CATSRALTGITEAFF	TGTGCCACCAGCAGAGCTTTGACAGGGATTACTGAAGCTTTCTTT
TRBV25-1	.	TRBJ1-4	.	CASNKAPQGGEKLFF	TGTGCCAGCAACAAGGCCCCACAGGGAGGAGAAAAACTGTTTTTT
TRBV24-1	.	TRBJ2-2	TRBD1	CATSDFYGDRGNTGELFF	TGTGCCACCAGTGATTTCTATGGGGACAGGGGGAACACCGGGGAGCTGTTTTTT
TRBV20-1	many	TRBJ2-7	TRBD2	CSAHRGVEQYF	TGCAGTGCCCATCGGGGGGTCGAGCAGTACTTC
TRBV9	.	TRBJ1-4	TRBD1	CASSADRGRGEKLFF	TGTGCCAGCAGCGCAGACAGGGGGCGCGGTGAAAAACTGTTTTTT
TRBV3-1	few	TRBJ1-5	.	CASSPARAGPSPQHF	TGTGCCAGCAGCCCCGCCCGGGCAGGCCCATCGCCCCAGCATTTT
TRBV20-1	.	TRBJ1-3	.	CSARSGAWGNTIYF	TGCAGTGCTAGGTCCGGGGCGTGGGGAAACACCATATATTTT
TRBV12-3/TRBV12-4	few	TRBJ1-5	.	CASSRIPGGPQHF	TGTGCCAGCAGTCGAATCCCCGGCGGGCCCCAGCATTTT
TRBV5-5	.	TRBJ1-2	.	CASSPGFGYGYTF	TGTGCCAGCAGCCCAGGGTTCGGGTATGGCTACACCTTC
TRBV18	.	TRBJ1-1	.	CASSTLDTEAFF	TGTGCCAGCTCAACCCTAGACACTGAAGCTTTCTTT
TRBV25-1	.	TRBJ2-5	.	CASSSKPARQETQYF	TGTGCCAGCAGTTCGAAGCCAGCAAGACAAGAGACCCAGTACTTC
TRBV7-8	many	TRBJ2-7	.	CASSPRQVGEQYF	TGTGCCAGCAGCCCAAGACAGGTTGGCGAGCAGTACTTC
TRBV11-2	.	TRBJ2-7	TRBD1	CASSVGTGFEQYF	TGTGCCAGCAGCGTTGGGACAGGGTTCGAGCAGTACTTC
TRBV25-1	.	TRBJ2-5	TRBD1	CASSEGGTGSQDVTQYF	TGTGCCAGCAGTGAGGGCGGGACAGGCAGCCAAGATGTGACCCAGTACTTC
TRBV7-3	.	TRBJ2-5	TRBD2	CASSPSGGVQETQYF	TGTGCCAGCAGCCCTAGCGGGGGGGTACAAGAGACCCAGTACTTC
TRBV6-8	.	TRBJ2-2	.	CASSSPEGELFF	TGTGCCAGCAGTTCTCCCGAAGGGGAGCTGTTTTTT
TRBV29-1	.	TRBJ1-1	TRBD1	CSVGTGQGGLNTEAFF	TGCAGCGTTGGGACAGGGCAGGGAGGCTTGAACACTGAAGCTTTCTTT
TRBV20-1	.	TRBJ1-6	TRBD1	CSARGTVSSYNSPLHF	TGCAGTGCTAGGGGGACAGTAAGCTCCTATAATTCACCCCTCCACTTT
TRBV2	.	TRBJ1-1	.	CASSYSTGMNTEAFF	TGTGCCAGCAGTTACTCCACAGGGATGAACACTGAAGCTTTCTTT
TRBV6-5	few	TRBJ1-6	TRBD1	CASSELPGGGSPLHF	TGTGCCAGCAGTGAATTACCAGGGGGTGGTTCACCCCTCCACTTT
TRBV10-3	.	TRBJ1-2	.	CAISEGTSGSYTF	TGTGCCATCAGTGAGGGGACTAGCGGGAGCTACACCTTC
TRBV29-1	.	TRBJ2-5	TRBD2	CSVGGGLGTSGTGKETQYF	TGCAGCGTTGGAGGGGGGCTTGGGACTAGCGGGACAGGGAAAGAGACCCAGTACTTC
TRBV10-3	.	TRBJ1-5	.	CAISETGRSNQPQHF	TGTGCCATCAGTGAGACAGGGAGGAGCAATCAGCCCCAGCATTTT
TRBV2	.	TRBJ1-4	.	CASQRQTTNEKLFF	TGTGCCAGCCAGAGGCAGACAACTAATGAAAAACTGTTTTTT
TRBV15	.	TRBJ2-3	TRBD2	CATSGVSGGSTDTQYF	TGTGCCACCAGCGGGGTTAGCGGGGGAAGCACAGATACGCAGTATTTT
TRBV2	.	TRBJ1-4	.	CASGVGKVNEKLFF	TGTGCCAGCGGAGTGGGTAAAGTCAACGAAAAACTGTTTTTT
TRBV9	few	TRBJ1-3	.	CASSVDGGNTIYF	TGTGCCAGCAGCGTAGACGGTGGAAACACCATATATTTT
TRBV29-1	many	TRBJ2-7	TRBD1	CSVEGDRGREQYF	TGCAGCGTTGAGGGGGACAGGGGGCGCGAGCAGTACTTC
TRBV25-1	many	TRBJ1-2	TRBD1	CASGRQGSNGYTF	TGTGCCAGCGGGCGACAGGGATCGAATGGCTACACCTTC
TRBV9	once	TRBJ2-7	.	CASSARPQEEQYF	TGTGCCAGCAGTGCTAGACCACAGGAGGAGCAGTACTTC
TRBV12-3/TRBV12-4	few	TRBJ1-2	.	CASSLVSLDGYTF	TGTGCCAGCAGTTTAGTTAGTTTGGATGGCTACACCTTC
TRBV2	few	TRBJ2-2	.	CASSSRQENTGELFF	TGTGCCAGCAGTTCTCGACAGGAAAACACCGGGGAGCTGTTTTTT
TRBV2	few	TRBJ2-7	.	CASSDNLEQYF	TGTGCCAGCAGTGATAACTTGGAGCAGTACTTC
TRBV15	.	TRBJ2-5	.	CATSRAPSWSAQYF	TGTGCCACCAGCAGAGCTCCTTCCTGGTCGGCCCAGTACTTC
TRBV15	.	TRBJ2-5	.	CATSRVAGSEETQYF	TGTGCCACCAGCAGAGTGGCAGGGAGTGAGGAGACCCAGTACTTC
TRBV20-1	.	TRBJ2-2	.	CSARVNSLNTGELFF	TGCAGTGCTAGAGTGAACAGCCTGAACACCGGGGAGCTGTTTTTT
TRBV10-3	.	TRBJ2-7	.	CAIREGGWVSYGQYF	TGTGCCATCAGGGAGGGAGGCTGGGTCTCCTACGGGCAGTACTTC
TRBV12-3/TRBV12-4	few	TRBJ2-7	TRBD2	CASSKGLAGVYEQYF	TGTGCCAGCAGTAAAGGACTAGCGGGAGTCTACGAGCAGTACTTC
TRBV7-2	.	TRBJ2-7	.	CASSEGHLGEQYF	TGTGCCAGCTCAGAGGGACACCTTGGTGAGCAGTACTTC
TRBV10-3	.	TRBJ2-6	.	CAISEGVGGANVLTF	TGTGCCATCAGTGAGGGCGTGGGTGGGGCCAACGTCCTGACTTTC
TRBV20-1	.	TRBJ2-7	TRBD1	CSAEGTGGSYEQYF	TGCAGTGCGGAAGGGACAGGGGGCTCCTACGAGCAGTACTTC
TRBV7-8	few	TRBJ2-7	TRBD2	CASSLSGSSLGEQYF	TGTGCCAGCAGCCTAAGCGGGAGCAGTCTCGGCGAGCAGTACTTC
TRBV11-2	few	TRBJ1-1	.	CASSLDKPQMNTEAFF	TGTGCCAGCAGCTTAGATAAGCCACAAATGAACACTGAAGCTTTCTTT
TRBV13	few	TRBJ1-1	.	CASSFARGTTEAFF	TGTGCCAGCAGTTTTGCCAGGGGAACCACTGAAGCTTTCTTT